The present T cell receptor beta chain was sequenced within a study of blood T cell repertoires in COVID-19. On the study more broadly: The United States, Italy and Spain supplied acute and convalescent COVID-19 samples.

Cohort assignment relied on participant-reported clinical history. V lost 5 bases to trimming and J lost 0 bases, with 10 bases between them. Germline CDR1 is MNHEY and CDR2 is SVGAGI. The CDR3 is 14 amino acids. Method: immunoSEQ multiplex PCR; TCRdb's copy keeps in-frame clones and lacks some. The sample shows a few hundred thousand clones, roughly four fifths of them seen only once. This clonotype was obtained from a man aged 45-60 years who had recovered from COVID-19. The genes are TRBV6-5 and TRBJ1-2; the D is unclear. The sample comprised PBMCs or T cells enriched from blood (not recorded which). The CDR3, as DNA: TGTGCCAGCAGTACCAGATCTCCTAACTATGGCTACACCTTC. As protein: CASSTRSPNYGYTF.